Listed below are T cell receptor beta chains from one sample, sequenced in a study of blood T cell repertoires in COVID-19. Repertoires were generated with immunoSEQ multiplex PCR, while TCRdb's copy carries only in-frame clones and drops some. The sample includes 200,000 to 250,000 clones, 85% to 90% seen only once; the top ten take 14% to 15%. What was sequenced was PBMCs or T cells enriched from blood (not recorded which). These receptors were obtained from a woman between 45 and 65 years old with acute COVID-19. Each CDR3 is given with its conserved first and last residue. D genes are given only for firm matches.

j_call	cdr3_length	d_call	v_call	cdr3_nt	cdr3_aa
TRBJ2-7	13	.	TRBV27	TGTGCCAGCAGTTGGGGCTACCTCTACGAGCAGTACTTC	CASSWGYLYEQYF
TRBJ1-4	15	TRBD1	TRBV28	TGTGCCAGCAGCAACCGACAGGGCGTTAATGAAAAACTGTTTTTT	CASSNRQGVNEKLFF
TRBJ2-7	14	TRBD1	TRBV7-9	TGTGCCAGCAGCTTAAGTGCAGGGGGCTACGAGCAGTACTTC	CASSLSAGGYEQYF
TRBJ2-7	14	TRBD1	TRBV18	TGTGCCAGCTCACCACAGGGGGCGCCGGACGAGCAGTACTTC	CASSPQGAPDEQYF
TRBJ2-6	14	.	TRBV27	TGTGCCAGCAGTTTATTAGCCGGGGCCAACGTCCTGACTTTC	CASSLLAGANVLTF
TRBJ1-1	16	TRBD1	TRBV19	TGTGCCAGTCGTACACCGACAGGGTCGGTCGGTACTGAAGCTTTCTTT	CASRTPTGSVGTEAFF
TRBJ2-2	15	.	TRBV5-4	TGTGCCAGCAGCTTTTCTAGCCGAGACACCGGGGAGCTGTTTTTT	CASSFSSRDTGELFF
TRBJ2-3	12	TRBD2	TRBV24-1	TGTGCCACCCGGGGACTAGCAGATACGCAGTATTTT	CATRGLADTQYF
TRBJ1-2	12	.	TRBV6-5	TGTGCTACGTGGGAGGTATTCTATGGCTACACCTTC	CATWEVFYGYTF
TRBJ2-1	14	TRBD2	TRBV5-6	TGTGCCGGGGGGACTAGCGGGGAGTACAATGAGCAGTTCTTC	CAGGTSGEYNEQFF
TRBJ2-2	11	.	TRBV19	TGTGCCAGTAACCGGGCCGGGGAGCTGTTTTTT	CASNRAGELFF
TRBJ2-7	15	TRBD1	TRBV10-3	TGTGCCATCAGTGATCCGGGACAGGGTTTCTACGAGCAGTACTTC	CAISDPGQGFYEQYF
TRBJ2-7	15	TRBD1	TRBV5-1	TGCGCCAGCAGCTTTTCTGGGACAGGCACCTACGAGCAGTACTTC	CASSFSGTGTYEQYF
TRBJ2-6	17	TRBD1	TRBV18	TGTGCCAGCTCATCTGGACAGGCGGTGGCTGGGGCCAACGTCCTGACTTTC	CASSSGQAVAGANVLTF
TRBJ2-5	14	.	TRBV2	TGTGCCAGCAGTGAAATTGAGACTGAAGAGACCCAGTACTTC	CASSEIETEETQYF
TRBJ2-2	17	.	TRBV18	TGTGCGAGCTCACCATCAGTCCAGGGGGGAATGGCCGGGGAGCTGTTTTTT	CASSPSVQGGMAGELFF